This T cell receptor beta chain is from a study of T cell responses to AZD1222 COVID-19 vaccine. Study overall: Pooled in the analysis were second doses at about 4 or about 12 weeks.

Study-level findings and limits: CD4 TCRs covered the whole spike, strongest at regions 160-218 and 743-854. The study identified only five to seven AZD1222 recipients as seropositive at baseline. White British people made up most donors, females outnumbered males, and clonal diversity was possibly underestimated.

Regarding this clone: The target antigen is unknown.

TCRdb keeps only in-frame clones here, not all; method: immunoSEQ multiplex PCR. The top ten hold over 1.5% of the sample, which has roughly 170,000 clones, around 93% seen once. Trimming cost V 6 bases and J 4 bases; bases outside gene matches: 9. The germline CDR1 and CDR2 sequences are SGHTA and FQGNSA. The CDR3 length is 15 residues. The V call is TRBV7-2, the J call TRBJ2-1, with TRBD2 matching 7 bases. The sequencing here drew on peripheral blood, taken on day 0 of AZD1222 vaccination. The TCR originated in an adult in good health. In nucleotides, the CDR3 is TGTGCCAGCAGTTTAAGCGGGGAGACTTACAATGAGCAGTTCTTC. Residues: CASSLSGETYNEQFF.